This T cell receptor (beta chain) was documented in a study of healthy donors' naive CD4 and CD8 T cells. Each TCR library used 450 to 600 ng of total RNA and a linear amplification protocol. MiXCR was run by TCRdb on the reads, yielding one entry per CDR3 protein. The sample includes some 190,000 distinct CDR3 sequences, over 60% seen only once; the top ten take 2% to 2.5%. The sequence derives from a pool of human donors in good health; the sample pools cells from several healthy donors. What was sequenced was naive CD4+ and CD8+ T cells sorted from blood, pooled from several donors.

CDR3 DNA sequence: TGTGCCAGCAGTTATATACCCGAAAACTATGGCTACACCTTC. This translates into CASSYIPENYGYTF. The V gene is TRBV6-5, the J gene TRBJ1-2; no reliable D call. Trimming stripped 3 bases from V and 2 bases from J, with 10 bases between. The CDR3 consists of 14 residues. Germline V lookup: CDR1 MNHEY, CDR2 SVGAGI.